This TCR beta chain was sequenced in a study of shared clonotypes between healthy human individuals. With 2 bases removed from V and 5 bases from J, the gap between germline ends came to 10 bases. Germline V gene data show CDR1 as WSHSY and CDR2 as SAAADI. This CDR3 contains 14 residues. TCRdb's table, derived via immunoSEQ multiplex PCR, lists solely in-frame clones and lacks some. Among approximately 1,000,000 clones, approximately 80% were seen once, and the ten largest hold 0.7% to 0.95%. Sequenced material: memory CD4+ T cells from PBMCs. The sample's subset: CD45RA-negative fraction. The TCR was taken from a man aged 18 to 30 in good health. Some clones in this sample may be carry-over from other donors' samples. This sequence joins TRBV10-2 and TRBJ2-1, with D tentatively TRBD1 (5 bases). The DNA of the CDR3 is TGCGCCAGCAGTGAGCGCAGGGTGGACAATGAGCAGTTCTTC. Its translation: CASSERRVDNEQFF.